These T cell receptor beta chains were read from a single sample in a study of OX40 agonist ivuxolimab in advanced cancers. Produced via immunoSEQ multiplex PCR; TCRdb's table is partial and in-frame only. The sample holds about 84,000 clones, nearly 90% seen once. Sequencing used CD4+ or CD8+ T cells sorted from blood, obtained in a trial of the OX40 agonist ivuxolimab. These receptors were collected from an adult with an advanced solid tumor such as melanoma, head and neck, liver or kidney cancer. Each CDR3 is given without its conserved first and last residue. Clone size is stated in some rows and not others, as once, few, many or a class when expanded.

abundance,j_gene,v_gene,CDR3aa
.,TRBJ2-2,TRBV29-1,SVVRQGATGELF
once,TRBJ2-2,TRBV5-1,ASSLIPAGELF
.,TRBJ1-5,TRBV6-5,ASSRDRVRNQPQH
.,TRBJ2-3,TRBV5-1,ASSLTSWGSDTQY
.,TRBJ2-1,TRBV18,ASSPTPSANEQF
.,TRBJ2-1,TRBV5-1,ASSLVVGASSYNEQF
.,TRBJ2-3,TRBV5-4,ASRQTSGRRSDTQY
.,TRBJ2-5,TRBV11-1,ASKDVETQY
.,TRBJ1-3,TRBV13,ASSWDLGLDTIY
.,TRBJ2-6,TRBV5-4,ASSPYAGANVLT
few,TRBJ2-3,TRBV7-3,ASSLTGGPGGTQY
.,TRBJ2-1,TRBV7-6,ASSKTGATAYNEQF
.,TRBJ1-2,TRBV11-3,ASSKAQGRTYGYT
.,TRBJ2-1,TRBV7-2,ASSNLGGVEQF
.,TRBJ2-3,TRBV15,ATSRDAGLEDTQY
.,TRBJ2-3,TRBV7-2,ASSWGDRGTDTQY
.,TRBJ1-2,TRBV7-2,ASSQTGEWGYT
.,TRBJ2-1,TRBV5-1,ASSPGQSSYNEQF
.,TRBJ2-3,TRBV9,ASSVGTSGGIGTQY
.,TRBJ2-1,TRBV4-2,ASSQDGRTNNEQF
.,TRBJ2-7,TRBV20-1,SAGHIYEQY
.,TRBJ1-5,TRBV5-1,ASSLDSAWGPQH
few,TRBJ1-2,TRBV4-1,ASSQEVMVANYGYT
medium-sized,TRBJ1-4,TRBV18,ASSPNEDTYEKLF
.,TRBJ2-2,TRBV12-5,ASAAGRNTGELF
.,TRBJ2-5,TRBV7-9,ASSLASGQETQY
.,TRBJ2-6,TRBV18,ASSPVSQQGSGANVLT
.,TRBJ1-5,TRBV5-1,ASSLGPGQSYSNQPQH
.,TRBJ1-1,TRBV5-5,ASSSGPRDGMNTEAF
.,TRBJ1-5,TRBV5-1,ASSPGQGAIQPQH
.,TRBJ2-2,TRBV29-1,SVPTSGGNTGELF
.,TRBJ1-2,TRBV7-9,ASSLGQGNGYT
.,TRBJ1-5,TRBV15,ATSSQDSSNQPQH
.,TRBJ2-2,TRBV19,ASSNTGNTGELF
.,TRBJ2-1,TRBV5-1,ASSSLAGALVEQF
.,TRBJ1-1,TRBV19,ASSPEDRRTTEAF
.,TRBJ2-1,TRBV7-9,ASSKRGADEQF
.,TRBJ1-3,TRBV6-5,ASSLTGLAGNTIY
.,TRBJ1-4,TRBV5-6,ASSTGQWRNEKLF
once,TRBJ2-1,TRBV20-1,SAFSNEQF
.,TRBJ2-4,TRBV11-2,ASSLARGQY
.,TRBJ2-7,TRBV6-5,ASSYSWQGENEQY